This is a list of T cell receptor beta chains from one sample in a study of cytomegalovirus exposure and HLA in healthy donors. Measured with immunoSEQ multiplex PCR; TCRdb has only the in-frame clones, and not every one. The top ten clones hold almost 6.5% of a sample with about 180,000 clones, roughly 85% of them seen once. Sequencing used PBMCs. The receptor source for this set is a man in his forties in good health and CMV-seropositive. The CDR3 runs from the conserved cysteine through the conserved F or W. Each record gives: J gene, D gene, clone size, V gene, CDR3 DNA, CDR3 protein. A D gene is named only where the DNA matches it firmly. The size field is filled for only some rows; it gives once, few, many or a size class.

J: TRBJ1-6; D: -; size: -; V: TRBV9; DNA: TGTGCCAGCAGCGTAGCACCAAATACAAATTCTTACCTCCACTTT; CDR3: CASSVAPNTNSYLHF
J: TRBJ2-1; D: -; size: -; V: TRBV19; DNA: TGTGCCAGTAGTATCACCCCCCAGCGGTCTTACAATGAGCAGTTCTTC; CDR3: CASSITPQRSYNEQFF
J: TRBJ2-3; D: TRBD2; size: -; V: TRBV6-5; DNA: TGTGCCACCTCTCGACGGGAGGGCACAGATACGCAGTATTTT; CDR3: CATSRREGTDTQYF
J: TRBJ2-5; D: TRBD1; size: -; V: TRBV5-1; DNA: TGCGCCAGCAGCAAGAACTCCGGGACAGGGGTGGAGACCCAGTACTTC; CDR3: CASSKNSGTGVETQYF
J: TRBJ2-5; D: TRBD2; size: few; V: TRBV30; DNA: TGTGCCTGGAGTCCCGGACTAGCGGGAGAGACCCAGTACTTC; CDR3: CAWSPGLAGETQYF
J: TRBJ2-1; D: -; size: -; V: TRBV21-1; DNA: TGTGCCAGCAGGGAAGCGGGAGCCCCTTTAAGAAATGAGCAGTTCTTC; CDR3: CASREAGAPLRNEQFF
J: TRBJ2-4; D: -; size: -; V: TRBV12-5; DNA: TGTGCTAGTAACGGGGGGGACAGTCAGTACTTC; CDR3: CASNGGDSQYF
J: TRBJ2-1; D: TRBD1; size: -; V: TRBV10-1; DNA: TGCGCCAGCAGTGACAGGGGGTATGAGCAGTTCTTC; CDR3: CASSDRGYEQFF
J: TRBJ2-7; D: -; size: -; V: TRBV28; DNA: TGTGCCAGCAGTTTCCAGGGGTACGAGCAGTACTTC; CDR3: CASSFQGYEQYF
J: TRBJ2-1; D: TRBD2; size: once; V: TRBV7-9; DNA: TGTGCCAGCAGAAGCGGGAGAGGAGACAATGAGCAGTTCTTC; CDR3: CASRSGRGDNEQFF
J: TRBJ1-1; D: -; size: -; V: TRBV2; DNA: TGTGCCAGCAGTGAACGCCCGACAGGTGAGTCTGAAGCTTTCTTT; CDR3: CASSERPTGESEAFF
J: TRBJ2-1; D: TRBD1; size: -; V: TRBV5-1; DNA: TGCGCCAGCAGCTCTACAGGGGGCTCGGATGAGCAGTTCTTC; CDR3: CASSSTGGSDEQFF
J: TRBJ2-5; D: -; size: few; V: TRBV5-1; DNA: TGCGCCAGCAGCTTGGGCTTGGGAAGCGGGACCCAGTACTTC; CDR3: CASSLGLGSGTQYF
J: TRBJ2-7; D: -; size: -; V: TRBV14; DNA: TGTGCCAGCAGCCAAGATGAAGCTCTCCCCTACGAGCAGTACTTC; CDR3: CASSQDEALPYEQYF
J: TRBJ2-3; D: -; size: -; V: TRBV28; DNA: TGTGCCAGCAATGCGGGGGCGGCAGATACGCAGTATTTT; CDR3: CASNAGAADTQYF
J: TRBJ2-3; D: -; size: -; V: TRBV6-5; DNA: TGTGCCAGCAGTTACGCGGGGGCCACAGATACGCAGTATTTT; CDR3: CASSYAGATDTQYF
J: TRBJ2-3; D: TRBD2; size: -; V: TRBV29-1; DNA: TGCAGCGTTGACAGCGGGAGAACAGATACGCAGTATTTT; CDR3: CSVDSGRTDTQYF
J: TRBJ1-1; D: TRBD1; size: -; V: TRBV18; DNA: TGTGCCAGCTCAGGGACAGGGAGGTCGGACACTGAAGCTTTCTTT; CDR3: CASSGTGRSDTEAFF
J: TRBJ2-1; D: -; size: -; V: TRBV6-5; DNA: TGTGCCAGCAGTGGGCTAGCGTCTTCCTACAATGAGCAGTTCTTC; CDR3: CASSGLASSYNEQFF
J: TRBJ2-7; D: -; size: -; V: TRBV19; DNA: TGTGCCAGTAGTCAAAACAGGGCCTCGAACGAGCAGTACTTC; CDR3: CASSQNRASNEQYF
J: TRBJ2-3; D: TRBD2; size: -; V: TRBV4-1; DNA: TGCGCCAGCAGCCAAGAGTCCCTAGCGGGACGGTCAGATACGCAGTATTTT; CDR3: CASSQESLAGRSDTQYF
J: TRBJ2-1; D: TRBD2; size: -; V: TRBV19; DNA: TGTGCCAGTAGTATGATTTTAGCGGGATACAATGAGCAGTTCTTC; CDR3: CASSMILAGYNEQFF
J: TRBJ1-1; D: TRBD1; size: few; V: TRBV5-1; DNA: TGCGCCAGCAGCGTGGACAGGTACAACACTGAAGCTTTCTTT; CDR3: CASSVDRYNTEAFF
J: TRBJ2-2; D: TRBD2; size: -; V: TRBV10-1; DNA: TGCGCCAGCCGAGCGGGGACGAACACCGGGGAGCTGTTTTTT; CDR3: CASRAGTNTGELFF
J: TRBJ2-7; D: -; size: -; V: TRBV29-1; DNA: TGCAGCGTCCAGGACGGGATAGGGGAGCAGTACTTC; CDR3: CSVQDGIGEQYF
J: TRBJ2-3; D: -; size: -; V: TRBV6-5; DNA: TGTGCCAGCAGACAGGGCTGGTCGGGCACAGATACGCAGTATTTT; CDR3: CASRQGWSGTDTQYF
J: TRBJ1-1; D: TRBD1; size: -; V: TRBV18; DNA: TGTGCCAGCTGCCCGGGACAGGGAAGTTTAACTGAAGCTTTCTTT; CDR3: CASCPGQGSLTEAFF
J: TRBJ2-1; D: -; size: -; V: TRBV10-3; DNA: TGTGTTATCAAGCAGAAGGCGGCATACGATGAGCAGTTCTTC; CDR3: CVIKQKAAYDEQFF
J: TRBJ1-1; D: TRBD1; size: -; V: TRBV19; DNA: TGTGCCAGTAGTACCAGGACAGGGGCGAACACTGAAGCTTTCTTT; CDR3: CASSTRTGANTEAFF
J: TRBJ1-2; D: -; size: few; V: TRBV29-1; DNA: TGCAGCGTTGAAGGCGGGGTGGGGGGCTACACCTTC; CDR3: CSVEGGVGGYTF
J: TRBJ1-2; D: -; size: -; V: TRBV5-6; DNA: TGTGCCAGCAGCTTAAGGGGTGGGGGCTACACCTTC; CDR3: CASSLRGGGYTF
J: TRBJ1-2; D: TRBD1; size: -; V: TRBV10-3; DNA: TGTGCCATCAGCGGGGACAGGGGGATTTACGGCTACACCTTC; CDR3: CAISGDRGIYGYTF
J: TRBJ2-2; D: -; size: -; V: TRBV7-9; DNA: TGTGCCAGCAGCTCCACTGCGAACACCGGGGAGCTGTTTTTT; CDR3: CASSSTANTGELFF
J: TRBJ2-7; D: -; size: -; V: TRBV2; DNA: TGTGCCAGCAGTGAATGGGCTTGGAGGGACGGGCGCTACGAGCAGTACTTC; CDR3: CASSEWAWRDGRYEQYF
J: TRBJ2-1; D: -; size: once; V: TRBV6-6; DNA: TGTGCCAGCAGTTACTCAGGGAGTAATGAGCAGTTCTTC; CDR3: CASSYSGSNEQFF
J: TRBJ2-3; D: -; size: once; V: TRBV28; DNA: TGTGCCAGCCCCCCCGGCGGGACGCATAGCACAGATACGCAGTATTTT; CDR3: CASPPGGTHSTDTQYF
J: TRBJ2-5; D: TRBD2; size: -; V: TRBV11-2; DNA: TGTGCCAGCAGCGCGACCGGGACTAGCGGCTCGGAGACCCAGTACTTC; CDR3: CASSATGTSGSETQYF
J: TRBJ2-2; D: -; size: -; V: TRBV6-6; DNA: TGTGCCAGCAGGACCCCGCTAGTTACCCACGGGGAGCTGTTTTTT; CDR3: CASRTPLVTHGELFF
J: TRBJ2-7; D: -; size: -; V: TRBV19; DNA: TGTGCCAGTAGTCCTCGGGAGCCCTACGAGCAGTACTTC; CDR3: CASSPREPYEQYF
J: TRBJ2-7; D: TRBD2; size: -; V: TRBV10-2; DNA: TGCGCCAGCAGTTTTAGCGGGAGGTACGAGCAGTACTTC; CDR3: CASSFSGRYEQYF
J: TRBJ2-2; D: TRBD1; size: -; V: TRBV9; DNA: TGTGCCAGCAGCCCACCCGCGGGACAGGGTTCCGGGGAGCTGTTTTTT; CDR3: CASSPPAGQGSGELFF